What follows describes a single T cell receptor beta chain. This clone was seen more than once but under ten times. Its antigen is currently not known. No conserved phenylalanine or tryptophan ends this CDR3, so it is likely a read error. The DNA is left out, because the CDR3 cannot be placed on it with certainty; the CDR3 is given as TCRdb lists it. The germline V gene provides CDR1 MNHNS and CDR2 SASEGT. Both ends counted, the CDR3 spans 9 residues. Explained via the paper, the time point label denotes: proximal margin of the surgical specimen (macroscopically non-inflamed). To be eligible, patients had to be adults with ileal or ileocolonic Crohn's disease and an indication for ileocolonic resection. Whole ileal mucosal biopsies were stored frozen at -80°C before DNA extraction. Genomic DNA was extracted from frozen whole biopsies using a TRizol-based method and was quantified with a NanoDrop 2000 spectrophotometer.

This sample stems from a study of T cell repertoires in ileal Crohn's disease (dated by TCRdb to between 2018 and 2021). Context from the whole study: At the time of surgery, roughly a third of patients were active smokers, and the median duration of disease was seven to eight years. TCR repertoire analysis was done in a few dozen Crohn's disease patients from a prospective multicentre cohort. Biopsies taken from the proximal margin of the surgical specimen were designated as MI samples. Endoscopic postoperative recurrence was defined as a Rutgeerts score above i0. A total of roughly 150 mucosal samples from around 57 patients were sequenced, collected from several sites on the surgical specimen and at postoperative endoscopy. Roughly half of the patients were given postoperative therapy, with approximately 17 on anti-TNF agents and 10 to 12 on thiopurines. Every patient underwent surgery because of a complication, which was stricturing disease in 61% of cases and penetrating disease in approximately 40%. The study was conducted in parallel with a multicentre cohort built to find predictors of early endoscopic recurrence after ileocolonic resection. For commercial TCRB immunosequencing, 400 to 550 nanograms of biopsy DNA were submitted for each sample. Findings and caveats that apply to the study as a whole: A significantly higher proportion of clonal expansions was observed in active smokers at surgery than in non-smokers (about 25% vs 20%, p=0.02). Compared with CD4 T cells, sorted CD8 T cells contained more high-frequency clones, which suggests that the mucosal expansions were mostly CD8. Higher high-frequency clone percentages at surgery were associated with endoscopic recurrence; all patients with clonality above 26.8% (18/57) had recurrence. Only a subgroup of patients, of unstated size, had their mucosal CD4 and CD8 T cells sorted and sequenced.

The library was prepared using the immunoSEQ multiplex PCR assay. CDR3 regions were amplified from genomic DNA by Adaptive Biotechnology using a two-step, amplification bias-controlled multiplex PCR. Primers covering every V and J gene segment were used in the first PCR, while barcodes and Illumina adapters were added in the second PCR. An Illumina instrument was used to sequence the CDR3 libraries. Under the source paper's analysis protocol: Vendor-provided pipelines were combined with custom analysis of raw data in R/Bioconductor under R version 3.3.0. Clonality, which ranges from 0 to 1, was calculated as the inverse of the normalised Shannon entropy across all productive clones. The repertoire share taken up by the top 100 clones defined high-frequency clones, and only clones that passed a 95% confidence test were kept. The Simpson index measured repertoire diversity, and the Morisita-Horn index measured overlap between samples. What TCRdb holds here is the immuneACCESS table cut down to in-frame rearrangements. Part of the clones is not present; checked against another copy, under half of the missing clones reflect an unresolved V gene, and the others are unexplained. Clone size and V and J calls were adopted from that table, with D and trimming inferred from the DNA. The sample table contains 2,500 to 3,500 clones; only one count was recorded for about 69% of them. The ten largest account for 20% to 30% of the sample.

The chain links TRBV6-1 with TRBJ2-3; the listed D gene, TRBD1, was not tested against the DNA. This sequence was found in an adult with Crohn's disease. Material: ileal tissue. The CDR3 region has the sequence CASSEDRHV.